Described below is a single TCR beta chain sequence and its context. These data are taken from a study of blood T cell repertoires in COVID-19. The overall study: Samples came from the United States, Italy and Spain, spanning acute and convalescent COVID-19. Sample material is recorded as cDNA or gDNA derived from T cells, B-cell-depleted T cells, or PBMCs.

How the authors handled the data: Amplification of reference gene primers was used by the study to estimate nucleated cell counts. TCRdb's copy holds only in-frame clones and misses some; the assay was immunoSEQ multiplex PCR. For V, J and clone size, that table is used; D and trimming come from the DNA. The sample gives 140,000 to 150,000 clones, approximately 87% of which show up once; less than 45% is in the top ten. The CDR3 sequence is 15 residues long. Per the germline V gene, CDR1 is SNHLY and CDR2 is FYNNEI. V shed 10 bases and J 5 bases; nucleotides not matched to a gene: 12. The source is a man aged 50-60 years who had recovered from COVID-19. The V and J genes are TRBV2 and TRBJ2-5; TRBD1 matches at 11 bases. The sample was peripheral blood. The DNA for the CDR3 is TGTGCCAACCGGGGCGGGACAGGGGGATGGGAGACCCAGTACTTC. Translating it yields CANRGGTGGWETQYF.